One and the same sample provided the 8 T cell receptor beta chains below, sequenced in a study of cytomegalovirus exposure and HLA in healthy donors. The PCR contained 60 Vbeta and 13 Jbeta primers. Produced via immunoSEQ multiplex PCR; TCRdb's table is partial and in-frame only. The sample records approximately 190,000 clones, almost 85% being singletons. Material: PBMCs. The receptors derive from a boy aged 5-17 years in good health and CMV-seronegative.

J is TRBJ1-4 and V is TRBV28, with TRBD1 as a possible D gene (5 bases). Trimming took off 3 bases at V and 8 bases at J, with 16 bases between the two ends. Germline V CDR1 and CDR2: MDHEN, SYDVKM. CDR3 length: 15 residues. CDR3 DNA: TGTGCCAGCAGTTTGATTGACCGGGGGGGAGAAAAACTGTTTTTT. It codes for CASSLIDRGGEKLFF.

This clone was detected only once. The genes are TRBV29-1 and TRBJ1-2; D may be TRBD1 (5 bases). Trimming shortened V by 6 bases and J by 3 bases, and 14 bases separated the two germline ends. Germline lookup yields CDR1 SQVTM and CDR2 ANQGSEA. The CDR3 length is 13 residues. The CDR3: CSVWGRGDYGYTF. CDR3 nucleotides: TGCAGCGTCTGGGGGAGGGGAGACTATGGCTACACCTTC.

This chain joins TRBV30 and TRBJ1-6, with a weak D call TRBD1 (6 bases). This CDR3 spans 12 amino acids. V shed 8 bases and J shed 7 bases, with 12 bases lying between them. Looked up from germline, CDR1 is GTSNPN and CDR2 is SVGIG (reference sequence). CDR3 amino acids: CAHGQSNSPLHF. The CDR3 DNA is TGTGCCCACGGACAGTCGAATTCACCCCTCCACTTT.

The V call is TRBV5-4, the J call TRBJ1-2; 7 positions match TRBD1. The trim removed 1 base at V and 0 bases at J, leaving 0 bases unmatched. The CDR3 sequence is 14 residues long. Germline CDR1 SGHNT, CDR2 YYREEE (reference sequence). The CDR3 nucleotides read TGTGCCAGCAGCTTGACAGGGGCTAACTATGGCTACACCTTC. Translating gives CASSLTGANYGYTF.

The rearrangement uses TRBV12-5 and TRBJ1-1, with TRBD1 identical over 7 bases. Germline-derived CDR1 and CDR2 are LGHNT and FRNRAP. V lost 6 bases, J lost 0 bases, and 4 bases stayed unmatched. This CDR3 comprises 14 residues. The CDR3 coding sequence is TGTGCTAGTGGGAGGACAGGAGTGAACACTGAAGCTTTCTTT. Translating gives CASGRTGVNTEAFF.

The J gene is TRBJ2-5, the V gene TRBV7-8; D possibly corresponds to TRBD2 (5 bases). The CDR3 is made up of 14 amino acids. Germline V gene data show CDR1 as SGHVS and CDR2 as FQNEAQ. The germline V and J ends were trimmed by 5 bases and 3 bases, with 13 bases remaining between them. The CDR3 DNA follows: TGTGCCAGCAGCGGAGGACTGGGGAAAGAGACCCAGTACTTC. Encoded protein: CASSGGLGKETQYF.

The chain joins TRBV10-3 to TRBJ2-2, with D maybe TRBD2 (6 bases). Germline V gene sequence: CDR1 ENHRY, CDR2 SYGVKD. This CDR3 contains 18 residues. V was trimmed by 0 bases and J by 2 bases, leaving 16 bases between them. The CDR3 sequence is CAISESVGRGPNTGELFF. The CDR3 DNA is TGTGCCATCAGTGAGTCGGTGGGGCGGGGCCCAAACACCGGGGAGCTGTTTTTT.

The V and J genes are TRBV6-1 and TRBJ2-7; tentative D call: TRBD1 (6 bases). Germline CDR1 MNHNS, CDR2 SASEGT. The CDR3 loop spans 13 amino acids. V lost 8 bases to trimming and J lost 6 bases, with 17 bases between them. The CDR3 DNA sequence: TGTGCCAGCCTTTCGTGGACAGCTTCCGAGCAGTACTTC. Its protein product is CASLSWTASEQYF.